This TCR beta chain was recorded in a study of chemoradiotherapy in HPV16-positive cancers (dated by TCRdb to between 2021 and 2023). Turning to the overall study: Functional T-cell assays on cells from two HPV16-positive patients defined candidate HPV-specific T-cell clones and common TCR motifs. Whether T-cell immunity against the HPV oncoproteins E6 and E7 changes during chemoradiotherapy and whether survival is affected by this immunity were examined in the study. Next, the candidate HPV-specific TCRs and motifs were followed in TCR repertoires from around 90 patients with HPV-related cancers.

This clone was recorded once. What antigen it recognizes has not been identified. The input lacks base qualities; no much larger clone sits a single base away. The library was built by means of the immunoSEQ multiplex PCR assay. This immuneACCESS table, as held by TCRdb, lists in-frame sequences with V and J called but not all clones. Of the missing ones, under half trace to an unresolved V gene in checked studies; the others have no known cause. The sample table records some 5,000 clones; 90% to 95% of these occur just once. The ten biggest clones cover around 4.7% of the sample. From its cysteine to its phenylalanine, the CDR3 spans 13 amino acids. Left in the record is the CDR3 DNA by itself, 39 bases read in frame from the first base. CDR1 LNHDA and CDR2 SQIVND are derived from the germline V gene (reference sequence). Trimming leaves V shorter by 4 bases and J shorter by 5 bases, with the junction holding 2 bases beyond the gene matches.

Repertoires were sampled repeatedly over the course of chemoradiotherapy so that clonal expansion in the tumor microenvironment could be followed. Study-wide findings and limitations: The functional definition of HPV-specific T cells was derived from only a couple of HPV16-positive patients, and the survival association was reported for HPV16-positive patients. In HPV16-positive patients, expansion of HPV-responsive T cells during chemoradiotherapy was associated with improved recurrence-free survival. Expansion of candidate HPV-specific clones and E7-related TCR motifs was observed in the tumor microenvironment during treatment, whereas no such expansion was observed for non-HPV-specific T cells.

The source of this sequence is a human donor with HPV-associated anogenital cancer. The V and J genes are TRBV19 and TRBJ2-3, with TRBD2 identical over 8 junction bases. The specimen was taken from a patient who underwent chemoradiotherapy. CDR3 protein: CASSKRGQDTQYF. The bases read TGTGCCAGTAGTAAGCGGGGGCAAGATACGCAGTATTTT.